This entry concerns a single TCR beta chain. This CDR3 spans 14 amino acids. V lost 4 bases and J 6 bases, leaving 13 bases between the germline ends. Per the germline V gene, CDR1 is SGHVS and CDR2 is FQNEAQ. The data originate from a study of control samples from healthy donors and cancer patients. The table came from immunoSEQ multiplex PCR; TCRdb's copy has only in-frame clones and leaves some out. The repertoire holds 130,000 or so clones, with under 95% as singletons. This receptor was identified in a man in his forties or fifties in good health. Sequencing used blood. The V call is TRBV7-8, the J call TRBJ1-5; tentative D call: TRBD1 (5 bases). CDR3 in amino acids: CASSSNRYRQPQHF. The CDR3 DNA is TGTGCCAGCAGCTCTAACAGGTATCGTCAGCCCCAGCATTTT.